This T cell receptor beta chain was retrieved from a study of cytomegalovirus exposure and HLA in healthy donors. Regarding this clone: Its specificity is unknown.

Study-wide results and limits: In a later analysis, productive TCRs from donors in an Asian-associated ancestry cluster reportedly carried fewer N-insertions than the cohort mean. Other equally common chains were less clonally expanded than HLA-associated TCR beta chains, a later analysis showed. The authors assumed roughly uniform sequencing depth across donors for presence/absence analyses.

PCR involved 60 Vbeta and 13 Jbeta primers. Clones were read by immunoSEQ multiplex PCR, and TCRdb kept only the in-frame ones, dropping some. The repertoire holds around 120,000 clones, roughly four fifths seen once, with approximately 1% in the top ten. The germline gives CDR1 MNHNS, CDR2 SASEGT. V lost 8 bases, J lost 2 bases, and 16 bases lay in between. This CDR3 has 14 residues. The specimen was PBMCs. J is TRBJ2-7 and V is TRBV6-1, with D tentatively TRBD2 (7 bases). The receptor was derived from a boy between 5 and 17 years old in good health and CMV-seronegative. The CDR3 is CASRDGGAPYEQYF. CDR3 bases: TGTGCCAGCCGGGATGGGGGGGCTCCCTACGAGCAGTACTTC.